Listed below are T cell receptor beta chains from one sample, sequenced in a study of cytomegalovirus exposure and HLA in healthy donors. TCRdb keeps only in-frame clones here, not all; method: immunoSEQ multiplex PCR. Of under 50,000 clones detected, less than 75% appear once; the ten largest clones hold 6.3%. The sample taken for sequencing was PBMCs. These receptors all stem from a man between 25 and 39 years old in good health and CMV-seronegative. Both conserved end residues are part of each CDR3. The D gene is left open where the match is weak. Not all rows give a size; the values are once, few, many and, for expanded clones, a class.

CDR3nt | CDR3aa | j_gene | v_gene | abundance | d_gene
TGTGCCAGCAGCACCTTGACTAGCGGGAGGGGCGAGCAGTACTTC | CASSTLTSGRGEQYF | TRBJ2-7 | TRBV5-4 | . | TRBD2
TGCGCCAGCAGCGGGACAGGGGGTACCTACGAGCAGTACTTC | CASSGTGGTYEQYF | TRBJ2-7 | TRBV10-1 | few | TRBD1
TGTGCCATCAGTGAGTCGGGGCTGCCGAACACTGAAGCTTTCTTT | CAISESGLPNTEAFF | TRBJ1-1 | TRBV10-3 | . | .
TGTGCCAGCAGCTTAGGGGACAGGGGCTACGAGCAGTACTTC | CASSLGDRGYEQYF | TRBJ2-7 | TRBV7-7 | . | TRBD1
TGTGCCAGCAGGAACCGTGACAGTACCACTGAAGCTTTCTTT | CASRNRDSTTEAFF | TRBJ1-1 | TRBV6-5 | . | .
TGTGCCAGCAGCTCCACGGGACTAGCGGCCTACGAGCAGTACTTC | CASSSTGLAAYEQYF | TRBJ2-7 | TRBV11-2 | . | TRBD2
TGTGCCAGCAGTGCCGGGATCCTCTATGGCTACACCTTC | CASSAGILYGYTF | TRBJ1-2 | TRBV2 | . | .
TGCGCCAGCAGTCAAAGGGAGACAGGGGAGGTAGCTGAAGCTTTCTTT | CASSQRETGEVAEAFF | TRBJ1-1 | TRBV23-1 | . | TRBD1
TGTGCCACCAGCTCTCAAAGGGGCGCGGGAGGGTCGGATGAGCAGTTCTTC | CATSSQRGAGGSDEQFF | TRBJ2-1 | TRBV15 | . | TRBD2
TGCGCCAGCACCATTTCCGGGACAGACCCCACCGGGGAGCTGTTTTTT | CASTISGTDPTGELFF | TRBJ2-2 | TRBV5-1 | few | TRBD1
TGCAGCGTGGGGCAGGGCCTTAACTATGGCTACACCTTC | CSVGQGLNYGYTF | TRBJ1-2 | TRBV29-1 | . | .
TGTGCCACCAGCTCGGACAGGGGAGGCACTGAAGCTTTCTTT | CATSSDRGGTEAFF | TRBJ1-1 | TRBV15 | . | TRBD1
TGTGCCAGCAGCTCCCTCAATCAGGCCAACTATGGCTACACCTTC | CASSSLNQANYGYTF | TRBJ1-2 | TRBV5-4 | . | .
TGTGCCAGCAGTGAACTAACTAATGGCAATCAGCCCCAGCATTTT | CASSELTNGNQPQHF | TRBJ1-5 | TRBV6-1 | few | .
TGTGCCTGGAGTCTCGGGACAGCGGCTGGAAACACCATATATTTT | CAWSLGTAAGNTIYF | TRBJ1-3 | TRBV30 | few | TRBD1
TGTGCCAGCAGGGGACAGACTATTACCGGGGAGCTGTTTTTT | CASRGQTITGELFF | TRBJ2-2 | TRBV2 | . | TRBD1
TGCGCCAGCAGTCAGGGAAGGGCCACTGAAGCTTTCTTT | CASSQGRATEAFF | TRBJ1-1 | TRBV4-1 | . | .
TGTGCCAGCAGCAAAGCCGGGACTATCCAAGAGACCCAGTACTTC | CASSKAGTIQETQYF | TRBJ2-5 | TRBV13 | few | TRBD2
TGTGCCACCAGCAGAACCGGGACTAGCGGGAGAGATGAGCAGTTCTTC | CATSRTGTSGRDEQFF | TRBJ2-1 | TRBV15 | . | TRBD2
TGCGCCAGCAGCCAAGATCAGGGCTTCCAAGAGACCCAGTACTTC | CASSQDQGFQETQYF | TRBJ2-5 | TRBV4-1 | once | .
TGTGCCAGCAGCAAAGGATTTCAGGGGGCGCAAGATACGCAGTATTTT | CASSKGFQGAQDTQYF | TRBJ2-3 | TRBV21-1 | . | .
TGTGCCAGCAGCTTAGCGGAACTAGCGAGATACAATGAGCAGTTCTTC | CASSLAELARYNEQFF | TRBJ2-1 | TRBV7-9 | once | TRBD2
TGTGCCAGCAGCGTAGCTACGACAGCCGCTGAAGCTTTCTTT | CASSVATTAAEAFF | TRBJ1-1 | TRBV9 | . | .
TGCGCCAGCAGCCGGACAGGGGCAACTAATGAAAAACTGTTTTTT | CASSRTGATNEKLFF | TRBJ1-4 | TRBV5-1 | few | TRBD1
TGTGCCACCAGCTTACGTCTACAGGGTATCGACGAGCAGTACTTC | CATSLRLQGIDEQYF | TRBJ2-7 | TRBV15 | . | .
TGCAGCGTTGCCCAAGCGGGAGTAACAGATACGCAGTATTTT | CSVAQAGVTDTQYF | TRBJ2-3 | TRBV29-1 | . | TRBD2
TGTGCCTGGAACATAGCGGGAGGGCCTCACACCGGGGAGCTGTTTTTT | CAWNIAGGPHTGELFF | TRBJ2-2 | TRBV30 | . | TRBD2
TGTGCCAGTAGCCCCACGGGAGTTTACTACGAGCAGTACTTC | CASSPTGVYYEQYF | TRBJ2-7 | TRBV19 | . | .
TGTGCCAGCGGTTTGGGGGCCAGCGGGAGAGGAGAGACCCAGTACTTC | CASGLGASGRGETQYF | TRBJ2-5 | TRBV6-5 | . | TRBD2
TGTGCCAGCAGCTTGGCCAGGGGTTACGAGCAGTACTTC | CASSLARGYEQYF | TRBJ2-7 | TRBV7-8 | . | .
TGTGCCAGCAGCGAACAGGGGAGTTGGGGAGATACGCAGTATTTT | CASSEQGSWGDTQYF | TRBJ2-3 | TRBV11-2 | few | TRBD1
TGTGCCTGGAGTGAAAGGCTGGGCCTCTCAGGCTATGGCTACACCTTC | CAWSERLGLSGYGYTF | TRBJ1-2 | TRBV30 | . | .
TGCGCCAGCAGCTCCCTAAAGGGACTAGCGAACCAAGAGACCCAGTACTTC | CASSSLKGLANQETQYF | TRBJ2-5 | TRBV5-1 | . | TRBD2
TGTGCCACCAGGACCCAGGACACTGAAGCTTTCTTT | CATRTQDTEAFF | TRBJ1-1 | TRBV5-4 | few | .
TGCGCCAGCAGCCAATGGCTAGCGGGCCCCTACGAGCAGTACTTC | CASSQWLAGPYEQYF | TRBJ2-7 | TRBV4-1 | . | TRBD2
TGTGCCAGCAGTTACTCGATGGGGAGAGCTCAGTTCTTC | CASSYSMGRAQFF | TRBJ2-1 | TRBV6-5 | . | .
TGTGCCAGCAGCTCCGAACAGGGATCAGATCTACAGCCCCAGCATTTT | CASSSEQGSDLQPQHF | TRBJ1-5 | TRBV7-9 | . | .
TGCGCCAGCAGCCGACAGGACGCGAACACCGGGGAGCTGTTTTTT | CASSRQDANTGELFF | TRBJ2-2 | TRBV5-1 | . | .
TGCGCCAGCAGCCCAGGACAGACCCGCTACGAGCAGTACTTC | CASSPGQTRYEQYF | TRBJ2-7 | TRBV5-1 | . | .
TGTGCCAGCAGCCCCGAGCTGACATACAATGAGCAGTTCTTC | CASSPELTYNEQFF | TRBJ2-1 | TRBV5-4 | . | .
TGCGCCAGCAGCTTGGTAGTCAGCGGGAGCTCCTACAATGAGCAGTTCTTC | CASSLVVSGSSYNEQFF | TRBJ2-1 | TRBV5-1 | . | TRBD2
TGTGCCAGCAGCTTCTGGACAGGGTACAATCAGCCCCAGCATTTT | CASSFWTGYNQPQHF | TRBJ1-5 | TRBV5-6 | few | TRBD1
TGTGCCAGCAGGAAGGACACCACTGAAGCTTTCTTT | CASRKDTTEAFF | TRBJ1-1 | TRBV2 | . | .
TGTGCCAGCAGTTACGACAGGCATTACGAGCAGTACTTC | CASSYDRHYEQYF | TRBJ2-7 | TRBV6-5 | once | .